The 20 T cell receptor beta chains below come from one sample, sequenced in a study of T-cell memory formation after mild COVID-19. TCRdb re-derived calls from the 5' RACE reads in MiXCR, one entry per CDR3 protein. Here the sample spans under 200,000 distinct CDR3 sequences, 30% to 35% being singletons. Sequenced sample: PBMCs or a T cell subset sorted from them (not recorded which). Source of these receptors: an adult woman who had mild COVID-19 (a few samples of this study predate the infection). Cell type and time point are not known.

The chain combines TRBV21-1 with TRBJ1-6. TRBV21-1 is a documented pseudogene. The CDR3 covers 17 residues. CDR3 sequence: CASSKLEETYGGSPLHF. In nucleotides, the CDR3 is TGTGCCAGCAGCAAACTGGAGGAGACCTATGGTGGCTCACCCCTCCACTTT.

This clonotype has only a few counts. The chain employs TRBV27 and TRBJ2-7, with TRBD1 matching 11 bases. Germline CDR1 reads MNHEY; CDR2 reads SMNVEV (reference sequence). The CDR3 is made up of 14 amino acids. V was clipped by 4 bases and J by 2 bases; unmatched bases: 1. CDR3 sequence (DNA): TGTGCCAGCAGTTCGGGACAGGGGGCCTACGAGCAGTACTTC. It encodes CASSSGQGAYEQYF.

At least ten counts were recorded for this clonotype. The chain combines TRBV5-6 with TRBJ1-1; D not resolved. Germline lookup yields CDR1 SGHDT and CDR2 YYEEEE. The CDR3 is 14 residues long. V was pared by 2 bases and J by 1 base, with 9 bases between. CDR3 loop: CASSFAGGNTEAFF. Here the CDR3 DNA reads TGTGCCAGCAGCTTTGCGGGCGGGAACACTGAAGCTTTCTTT.

This clonotype was picked up many times. The rearrangement joins TRBV24-1 to TRBJ2-5; 13 bases match TRBD2. Germline CDR1 and CDR2: KGHDR and SFDVKD. The CDR3 covers 17 residues. Trimming took 4 bases from V and 2 from J; bases not matched to a gene: 6. As DNA, the CDR3 is TGTGCCACCAGTGAGGGGGGGACTAGCGGGATACAAGAGACCCAGTACTTC. Translating gives CATSEGGTSGIQETQYF.

This clonotype was found a few times. The chain uses TRBV7-2 and TRBJ2-3; tentative D call: TRBD2 (6 bases). The V gene lost 3 bases and the J gene lost 0 bases, with 10 bases spanning the gap. Germline CDR1 and CDR2: SGHTA and FQGNSA. The CDR3 has 15 residues. For the CDR3, the DNA is TGTGCCAGCAGCTTCCGCCGGGGGAGCACAGATACGCAGTATTTT. Encoded protein: CASSFRRGSTDTQYF.

In its sample, this clonotype was seen a few times. The chain carries TRBV11-3 and TRBJ2-5; D is uncertain. With 5 bases removed from V and 1 base from J, the gap between germline ends came to 8 bases. The CDR3 sequence is 13 residues long. Germline V gives CDR1 SGHNT, CDR2 YENEEA. CDR3 region: CASSKDAQETQYF. In DNA, the CDR3 is TGTGCCAGCAGCAAGGACGCCCAAGAGACCCAGTACTTC.

The chain carries TRBV12-3 or TRBV12-4 and TRBJ2-7; either TRBD1 or TRBD2 may supply D (5 bases each). This CDR3 spans 14 amino acids. Trimming shortened V by 4 bases and J by 0 bases, and 10 bases separated the two germline ends. The CDR3 is CASSSWDRSYEQYF. In DNA form, the CDR3 reads TGTGCCAGCAGTTCTTGGGACCGCTCCTACGAGCAGTACTTC.

This clonotype showed up many times. The rearrangement uses TRBV29-1 and TRBJ2-3, with TRBD1 matching 8 bases. V was clipped by 5 bases and J by 4 bases; unmatched bases: 11. The CDR3 is 15 amino acids. CDR1 SQVTM and CDR2 ANQGSEA come from the germline V gene. The CDR3 is CSVPSRTGNADTQYF. CDR3 sequence (DNA): TGCAGCGTTCCCTCTCGGACAGGGAACGCAGATACGCAGTATTTT.

The table lists this clonotype with a few counts. The chain carries TRBV29-1 and TRBJ1-5; the match to TRBD1 covers 9 bases. Looked up from germline, CDR1 is SQVTM and CDR2 is ANQGSEA. The CDR3 runs 14 residues. V shed 6 bases, J shed 7 bases, and the junction held 10 bases outside the gene matches. CDR3 bases: TGCAGCGTCGCTCCGGGACAGGGTAGGCAGCCCCAGCATTTT. It codes for CSVAPGQGRQPQHF.

V is TRBV10-3 and J is TRBJ2-7, with D perhaps matching TRBD1 (6 bases). V lost 2 bases and J 1 base, leaving 9 bases between the germline ends. The CDR3 has 14 residues. Germline CDR1 ENHRY, CDR2 SYGVKD. CDR3 in DNA: TGTGCCATCAGTGAGCAGACAGGATCCTACGAGCAGTACTTC. Encoded protein: CAISEQTGSYEQYF.

The rearrangement joins TRBV7-9 to TRBJ2-5, with 7 bases fitting TRBD1. This CDR3 is built from 19 residues. Germline V CDR1 and CDR2: SEHNR, FQNEAQ (reference sequence). Trimming cost V 0 bases and J 0 bases; bases outside gene matches: 13. The CDR3 nucleotides read TGTGCCAGCAGCTTAGCCTCGGCAGGGGGAGTAGGGTACCAAGAGACCCAGTACTTC. Its protein product is CASSLASAGGVGYQETQYF.

In this sample, this clonotype turned up a few times. The genes are TRBV29-1 and TRBJ1-3, with D unclear. This CDR3 contains 12 residues. V was trimmed by 3 bases and J by 2 bases, leaving 5 bases between them. CDR1 is SQVTM and CDR2 is ANQGSEA in the germline V gene. The DNA of the CDR3 is TGCAGCGTTGAGGAAACTGGAAACACCATATATTTT. This gives the protein CSVEETGNTIYF.

The genes are TRBV7-8 and TRBJ1-6; no clear D gene. The V gene's germline CDR1 is SGHVS and CDR2 FQNEAQ. The CDR3 loop spans 14 amino acids. Trimming took off 1 base at V and 8 bases at J, with 9 bases between the two ends. The CDR3 protein is CASSLVAGDSPLHF. DNA for the CDR3: TGTGCCAGCAGCTTAGTTGCCGGGGATTCACCCCTCCACTTT.

The chain uses TRBV6-5 and TRBJ2-2; 10 nucleotides align to TRBD1. Trimming at V came to 7 bases and at J to 4 bases, leaving 6 bases not matched to a gene. Per the germline V gene, CDR1 is MNHEY and CDR2 is SVGAGI. The CDR3 is made up of 15 amino acids. CDR3 DNA sequence: TGTGCCAGCAATCAGGGGACAGGGGCCACCGGGGAGCTGTTTTTT. Translation gives CASNQGTGATGELFF.

V is TRBV28 and J is TRBJ2-7, with D perhaps TRBD1 or TRBD2 (6 bases each). Germline assignment: CDR1 MDHEN and CDR2 SYDVKM. The CDR3 covers 13 residues. V was clipped by 7 bases and J by 7 bases, with 17 bases between them. Here the CDR3 reads CASKAGDSREQYF. The DNA of the CDR3 is TGTGCCAGCAAGGCAGGGGACTCTCGAGAGCAGTACTTC.

This clonotype has a handful of counts. The chain recombines TRBV3-1 with TRBJ1-2; D may be TRBD1 (6 bases). The V gene lost 1 base and the J gene lost 8 bases, with 20 bases spanning the gap. The germline V gene has CDR1 LGHDT and CDR2 YNNKEL (reference sequence). CDR3 length equals 16 residues. The CDR3 is CASSQGAWGAREGYTF. The CDR3 nucleotides read TGTGCCAGCAGCCAAGGCGCTTGGGGGGCCCGGGAGGGCTACACCTTC.

This clonotype was picked up a small number of times. J is TRBJ1-5 and V is TRBV29-1; D might be TRBD1 (5 bases). CDR1 SQVTM and CDR2 ANQGSEA come from the germline V gene. The V gene lost 5 bases and the J gene lost 8 bases, with 16 bases spanning the gap. This CDR3 is 13 amino acids long. CDR3 loop: CSVQDTPGEPQHF. The CDR3, as DNA: TGCAGCGTTCAGGACACCCCAGGAGAGCCCCAGCATTTT.

This clonotype was found a few times. This sequence joins TRBV20-1 and TRBJ2-1; 10 bases agree with TRBD2. This CDR3 spans 13 amino acids. Trimming took 5 bases from V and 6 from J; bases not matched to a gene: 4. Germline CDR1 and CDR2: DFQATT and SNEGSKA (reference sequence). The CDR3 sequence is CSALAGGANEQFF. The CDR3 region has the DNA TGCAGTGCTTTAGCGGGAGGTGCCAATGAGCAGTTCTTC.

This clonotype was observed a few times. This sequence joins TRBV29-1 and TRBJ2-6; D is perhaps TRBD1 (5 bases). CDR3 length: 14 residues. CDR1 is SQVTM, CDR2 ANQGSEA, per germline. Trimming took 4 bases from V and 1 from J, leaving 8 bases between them. CDR3 region: CSVVGVSGANVLTF. The DNA of the CDR3 is TGCAGCGTTGTAGGGGTTTCTGGGGCCAACGTCCTGACTTTC.

The chain has TRBV6-6 and TRBJ2-3, with D maybe TRBD2 (5 bases). The CDR3 sequence is 18 residues long. Germline loops: CDR1 MNHNY, CDR2 SVGAGI (reference sequence). Trimming stripped 5 bases from V and 1 base from J, with 22 bases between. The CDR3 loop is CASSPGGGAVRGTDTQYF. In DNA form, the CDR3 reads TGTGCCAGCAGTCCCGGCGGAGGCGCGGTACGGGGCACAGATACGCAGTATTTT.